These T cell receptor beta chains were read from a single sample in a study of blood T cells in healthy people across ages. TCRdb processed the 5' RACE reads anew with MiXCR; each CDR3 protein has one entry. The data contain about 1.4 million distinct CDR3 sequences, approximately 59% of them seen just once; the ten biggest clones take up about 6.3%. Sequencing was carried out using blood. The receptors here all came from a man between 18 and 35 years old in good health. CDR3s include the opening cysteine and the closing phenylalanine or tryptophan. D genes are given only for firm matches. Clone size is shown for a subset of rows, as once, few, many or a class of expanded clone.

v_gene	d_gene	abundance	j_gene	CDR3nt	CDR3aa
TRBV25-1	TRBD1	many	TRBJ1-1	TGTGCCAGCAGGACAGGGTCGGTCGGGACTGAAGCTTTCTTT	CASRTGSVGTEAFF
TRBV27	NA	once	TRBJ2-1	TGTGCCAGCAGTCGATGGACAGTCAAGTCCTACAATGAGCAGTTCTTC	CASSRWTVKSYNEQFF
TRBV6-6	NA	NA	TRBJ1-4	TGTGCCAGCAGTTACATGTTGGAGGGTTTAGGTGAAAAACTGTTTTTT	CASSYMLEGLGEKLFF
TRBV28	TRBD1	NA	TRBJ2-5	TGTGCCAGCAGTTTACCCGGGACAGGGGGTGAGACCCAGTACTTC	CASSLPGTGGETQYF
TRBV27	NA	few	TRBJ2-7	TGTGCCAGCCGGACAGCCGGAGAGACTCAGTACTTC	CASRTAGETQYF
TRBV5-1	NA	NA	TRBJ2-7	TGCGCCAGCAGCAGCCGGGACACGCTGTCCTACGAGCAGTACTTC	CASSSRDTLSYEQYF
TRBV5-1	NA	many	TRBJ2-5	TGCGCCAGCAGGTTAGCGCTCCAAGAGACCCAGTACTTC	CASRLALQETQYF
TRBV3-1	TRBD2	NA	TRBJ2-7	TGTGCCAGCAGCCAGGTTGGACTAGCCTACAATGAGCAGTACTTC	CASSQVGLAYNEQYF
TRBV7-9	TRBD1	few	TRBJ2-7	TGTGCCAGCAGCTCCCCACGGGACAGGCCCTCCTACGAGCAGTACTTC	CASSSPRDRPSYEQYF
TRBV20-1	TRBD1	NA	TRBJ1-5	TGCAGCGCCGGGACAGGGCATCAGCCCCAGCATTTT	CSAGTGHQPQHF
TRBV4-3	TRBD1	NA	TRBJ1-5	TGCGCCAGCAGCCAAGAAAGGGGACAGGGGGGCAATCAGCCCCAGCATTTT	CASSQERGQGGNQPQHF
TRBV25-1	NA	few	TRBJ2-7	TGTGCCAGCAGTGAATGGGGGGACAACTACGAGCAGTACTTC	CASSEWGDNYEQYF
TRBV7-9	NA	NA	TRBJ2-1	TGTGCCAGCAGCTCCCTTAGACAGACGGATAACAATGAGCAGTTCTTC	CASSSLRQTDNNEQFF
TRBV4-1	NA	NA	TRBJ1-5	TGCGCCAGCAGCCCCACTGCCCCAGGTTCAGATCAGCCCCAGCATTTT	CASSPTAPGSDQPQHF
TRBV10-3	NA	few	TRBJ2-1	TGTGCCATCAGTGACGCCCTAGTCGACAATGAGCAGTTCTTC	CAISDALVDNEQFF
TRBV27	TRBD2	few	TRBJ2-3	TGTGCCAGTCGGGAGGGGTCAGATACGCAGTATTTT	CASREGSDTQYF
TRBV2	NA	NA	TRBJ2-5	TGTGCCAGCCAGGGTTCGAACAAGGAGACCCAGTACTTC	CASQGSNKETQYF
TRBV27	TRBD2	NA	TRBJ2-1	TGTGCCAGCAGTTTCCTCGGGGCTCTAGCGGGCAATGAGCAGTTCTTC	CASSFLGALAGNEQFF
TRBV6-5	NA	NA	TRBJ1-2	TGTGCCAGCAGCAACGTGGATTCTAACTATGGCTACACCTTC	CASSNVDSNYGYTF
TRBV20-1	NA	few	TRBJ2-3	TGCAGTGCCGCTCCAGAGCAGCGCACAGATACGCAGTATTTT	CSAAPEQRTDTQYF
TRBV10-2	TRBD2	NA	TRBJ2-1	TGCGCCGGCAGTGAGTCAGGAGCGGGAGGGCCCTACAATGAGCAGTTCTTC	CAGSESGAGGPYNEQFF
TRBV6-5	NA	few	TRBJ2-1	TGTGCCAGCAGTATGACTGGAAACAATGAGCAGTTCTTC	CASSMTGNNEQFF
TRBV7-8	TRBD2	NA	TRBJ2-3	TGTGCCAGCAGCTTAGCGAGAACTAGCGGGGGTTCCACAGATACGCAGTATTTT	CASSLARTSGGSTDTQYF
TRBV18	NA	NA	TRBJ2-1	TGTGCCAGCTCACCGGGTGGCGGAGACAATGAGCAGTTCTTC	CASSPGGGDNEQFF
TRBV20-1	TRBD1	NA	TRBJ2-7	TGCAGTCCGGGACAGGGGGCCTACGAGCAGTACTTC	CSPGQGAYEQYF
TRBV9	TRBD2	many	TRBJ2-4	TGTGCCAGCAGCATAGGACTAGCGGGGGGGGAAAACATTCAGTACTTC	CASSIGLAGGENIQYF
TRBV29-1	TRBD2	NA	TRBJ2-3	TGCAGCGTTCCGGGGGGGATGGATACGCAGTATTTT	CSVPGGMDTQYF
TRBV4-2	TRBD1	NA	TRBJ1-2	TGTGCCAGCAGCCCCTACAGGGGTTCGCTCCCCTATGGCTACACCTTC	CASSPYRGSLPYGYTF
TRBV4-1	NA	NA	TRBJ2-5	TGCGCCAGCAGCCAAGATGCGATGGTCCAAGAGACCCAGTACTTC	CASSQDAMVQETQYF
TRBV28	NA	NA	TRBJ1-3	TGTGCCAGCAGTTTCGGAGGTGGGGAATTTGGAAACACCATATATTTT	CASSFGGGEFGNTIYF
TRBV29-1	NA	few	TRBJ2-3	TGCAGCTCCGGGACGGGCACAGATACGCAGTATTTT	CSSGTGTDTQYF
TRBV20-1	NA	NA	TRBJ2-1	TGCAGTGCTCCCCGGACGGCTTACAATGAGCAGTTCTTC	CSAPRTAYNEQFF
TRBV29-1	TRBD1	few	TRBJ2-7	TGCAGCGGTGGACAGGGCAGTGGGGAGCAGTACTTC	CSGGQGSGEQYF
TRBV20-1	NA	few	TRBJ2-4	TGCAGTGCTAGAGCAGGGGATGGTAGAAACATTCAGTACTTC	CSARAGDGRNIQYF
TRBV12-3/TRBV12-4	NA	few	TRBJ2-6	TGTGCCAGCAGTTCCCCCCCCAGCTCTGGGGCCAACGTCCTGACTTTC	CASSSPPSSGANVLTF
TRBV7-6	TRBD2	few	TRBJ2-3	TGTGCCAGCAGTCCACTAGCGGGTCCAGATACGCAGTATTTT	CASSPLAGPDTQYF
TRBV11-2	NA	NA	TRBJ2-2	TGTGCCAGCAGCCCTCAATGGGCTTCCGGGGAGCTGTTTTTT	CASSPQWASGELFF
TRBV11-2	NA	once	TRBJ2-4	TGTGCCAGCAGCTTAGGGTTTGGGGCCAAAAACATTCAGTACTTC	CASSLGFGAKNIQYF
TRBV11-3	NA	many	TRBJ2-3	TGTGCCAGCAGCTTAGGAGCTAGCACAGATACGCAGTATTTT	CASSLGASTDTQYF
TRBV4-3	NA	NA	TRBJ2-7	TGCGCCAGCAGCCAAGATTCGCAGGGACATACCTACGAGCAGTACTTC	CASSQDSQGHTYEQYF
TRBV10-3	NA	NA	TRBJ2-7	TGTGCCATCAGTGAGAGGACATACCTCTCCTACGAGCAGTACTTC	CAISERTYLSYEQYF
TRBV5-6	NA	NA	TRBJ2-1	TGTGCCAGCAGCTCGGACGGACGCAACTCCTACAATGAGCAGTTCTTC	CASSSDGRNSYNEQFF
TRBV7-9	TRBD2	many	TRBJ2-1	TGTGCCAGCAGCTCCGGTTTAGCGGGAGAGTCCTACAATGAGCAGTTCTTC	CASSSGLAGESYNEQFF
TRBV6-5	NA	NA	TRBJ2-7	TGTGCCAGCAGTTACTCCGCGGACACCTACGAGCAGTACTTC	CASSYSADTYEQYF
TRBV2	NA	NA	TRBJ2-1	TGTGCCAGCAGTGAAGCGCAAGGGCCCGGCAATGAGCAGTTCTTC	CASSEAQGPGNEQFF
TRBV20-1	NA	NA	TRBJ1-5	TGCAGTGCTAGAGCGGCAGGACAGCCCCAACAGCCCCAGCATTTT	CSARAAGQPQQPQHF
TRBV18	NA	NA	TRBJ2-3	TGTGCCAGCTCACCACGGGGTACGCAGTATTTT	CASSPRGTQYF
TRBV2	NA	few	TRBJ2-7	TGTGCCAGCAGTTCCTACAGCGGTACGAACAATGGGCAGTACTTC	CASSSYSGTNNGQYF
TRBV6-2/TRBV6-3	NA	NA	TRBJ2-7	TGTGCCAGCAGGGGAGGGACAGGTAATTCCTACGAGCAGTACTTC	CASRGGTGNSYEQYF
TRBV29-1	TRBD2	NA	TRBJ2-3	TGCAGCGTTGAAGATCAAACTAGCGGAAACACAGTTACGCAGTATTTT	CSVEDQTSGNTVTQYF
TRBV6-6	NA	NA	TRBJ2-7	TGTGCCAGCAGTTACTCGCTTAATTACGAGCAGTACTTC	CASSYSLNYEQYF
TRBV20-1	NA	few	TRBJ2-7	TGCAGTGCTAGCTCCGGGTACGAGCAGTACTTC	CSASSGYEQYF
TRBV6-5	NA	NA	TRBJ2-4	TGTGCCAGCAGTTACGCTGCCAAGAACATTCAGTACTTC	CASSYAAKNIQYF
TRBV11-2	TRBD1	once	TRBJ2-1	TGTGCCAGCAGCTCCAGGGACCAGGGGGCGGACAATGAGCAGTTCTTC	CASSSRDQGADNEQFF
TRBV4-3	NA	NA	TRBJ1-4	TGCGCCAGCAGCCAAGTTAGCGCAAAAGGGACCACTAATGAAAAACTGTTTTTT	CASSQVSAKGTTNEKLFF
TRBV4-3	NA	NA	TRBJ2-2	TGCGCCAGCAGCCTTAAAGGGCTAGTGGGAACCGGGGAGCTGTTTTTT	CASSLKGLVGTGELFF
TRBV5-1	NA	NA	TRBJ2-2	TGCGCCAGCAGCTCACCAGGGCAGCGGCAGTCGGGTGTAACCGGGGAGCTGTTTTTT	CASSSPGQRQSGVTGELFF
TRBV7-2	NA	few	TRBJ2-7	TGTGCCAGCAGCTTAGTGGGAACCGGACACGGGGTTAACGAGCAGTACTTC	CASSLVGTGHGVNEQYF
TRBV30	NA	NA	TRBJ2-7	TGTGCCACTAACAGGGATTCGTACGAGCAGTACTTC	CATNRDSYEQYF